What follows is one T cell receptor beta chain and its context. Its cognate antigen is unknown. V lost 0 bases to trimming and J lost 3 bases; unmatched junction nucleotides: 6. Germline CDR1 reads SGHRS; CDR2 reads YFSETQ. CDR3 length equals 17 residues. The data were obtained in a study of vaccination effects on CD4 cells after COVID-19. With the ViraFEST assay, the study expanded antigen-specific CD4+ T cells using viral peptide pools, then sequenced them. Upon completion of more than 9 days in culture, CD4+ T cells were isolated. Vaccinated participants had no history of SARS-CoV-2 infection and tested negative for nucleocapsid antibodies. Fresh IL-2-containing medium replaced half the medium on days 3 and 7. Only in-frame clones appear in the TCRdb table, and some are missing; sequencing was by immunoSEQ multiplex PCR. The repertoire consists of 25,000 or so clones, with approximately 64% occurring once and the leading ten covering around 13%.

The origin of this receptor is a human donor who received a COVID-19 vaccine. Sample: CD4+ T cells from PBMCs cultured with HCoV-OC43 spike peptides, taken before COVID-19 vaccination. Subset reported: HCoV-OC43 spike overlapping peptide pool stimulation. The chain carries TRBV5-1 and TRBJ1-6; 7 bases are shared with TRBD1. CDR3 nucleotide sequence: TGCGCCAGCAGCTTGGGTCGACAGGGAATCTATAATTCACCCCTCCACTTT. Translated, it gives CASSLGRQGIYNSPLHF.